These 6 T cell receptor beta chains originate from one sample sequenced in a study of human CD8 memory T cell subsets (dated by TCRdb to the early 2020s). A Human TCR Profiling Kit was used to prepare UMI-labeled 5' RACE TCRbeta libraries. Each entry corresponds to one CDR3 protein sequence from reads that TCRdb reprocessed, and DNA is not given. For this sample, the table gives around 4,600 distinct CDR3 sequences. The top ten constitute approximately 38% of the sample. Sequenced input: CD8+ T cells from PBMCs. Receptors were obtained from a human donor in good health.

The V gene is TRBV10-1, the J gene TRBJ2-2; as DNA is missing, the TRBD1 call by TCRdb cannot be tested. The CDR3 totals 14 residues. In germline, CDR1 is WNHNN, CDR2 SYGVQD (reference sequence). CDR3 amino acids: CASSWTGLPGELFF.

The rearrangement uses TRBV24-1 and TRBJ2-2; TCRdb gives TRBD2 as the D gene, but with no DNA this cannot be confirmed. The CDR3 sequence is 19 residues long. Germline assignment: CDR1 KGHDR and CDR2 SFDVKD. The CDR3 loop reads CATSDSGWSGRARDGELFF.

The V and J genes are TRBV11-3 and TRBJ2-5; TCRdb returns TRBD2, unconfirmable since there is no DNA. The CDR3 spans 14 residues. Germline V gene sequence: CDR1 SGHNT, CDR2 YENEEA. CDR3: CASSRSGAEETQYF. Together with reference TRBV11-3 and TRBJ2-5, the CDR3 gives the full variable domain: EAGVVQSPRYKIIEKKQPVAFWCNPISGHNTLYWYLQNLGQGPELLIRYENEEAVDDSQLPKDRFSAERLKGVDSTLKIQPAELGDSAVYLCASSRSGAEETQYFGPGTRLLVL.

This chain connects TRBV5-4 to TRBJ2-3; the D call from TCRdb, TRBD2, cannot be confirmed without DNA. This CDR3 region has 15 residues. Germline assignment: CDR1 SGHNT and CDR2 YYREEE (reference sequence). The chain's CDR3 is CASSPTGTYTDTQYF.

The chain is built from TRBV7-6 and TRBJ2-7. The germline CDR1 and CDR2 sequences are SGHVS and FNYEAQ. The CDR3 contains 14 residues. The CDR3 sequence is CASSLFPGPYEQYF.

Frequency places this clonotype as medium-sized. V and J are TRBV12-3 or TRBV12-4 and TRBJ2-1; lacking DNA, the TRBD1 call made by TCRdb goes unchecked. The CDR3 totals 14 residues. CDR3 in amino acids: CASSSRDIARGQFF.